The next 18 T cell receptor beta chains were all read from a single sample in a study of CD8+ T cells in alopecia areata. Isolated RNA was reverse transcribed into cDNA used as the sequencing template. TCRdb keeps only in-frame clones here, not all; method: immunoSEQ multiplex PCR. The sample has 15,000 to 17,000 clones, 50% to 75% seen once. Samples from alopecia areata patients were lesional scalp punch biopsies and peripheral blood. The sequencing sample was made of skin. The receptors here all came from a human donor with alopecia areata.

This clone was detected once. The chain recombines TRBV19 with TRBJ1-1; TRBD1 aligns across 10 bases. The CDR3 length is 16 residues. Germline V gene lookup returns CDR1 LNHDA and CDR2 SQIVND (reference sequence). Trimming cost V 0 bases and J 4 bases; bases outside gene matches: 5. In DNA, the CDR3 is TGTGCCAGTAGTATAGACGAAGACAGGGGGCCCACTGAAGCTTTCTTT. Amino acid sequence: CASSIDEDRGPTEAFF.

The rearrangement uses TRBV18 and TRBJ2-1; 7 bases map to TRBD2. V shed 6 bases, J shed 0 bases, and the junction held 5 bases outside the gene matches. This CDR3 contains 15 residues. Per the germline V gene, CDR1 is KGHSH and CDR2 is LQKENI. CDR3 DNA: TGTGCCAGCTCGAGGCGGGAGAGCTCCTACAATGAGCAGTTCTTC. Amino acid sequence: CASSRRESSYNEQFF.

This clone has more than one count but fewer than ten. V gene TRBV7-9 combines with J gene TRBJ2-7; D unresolved. CDR3 length: 15 amino acids. Germline lookup yields CDR1 SEHNR and CDR2 FQNEAQ (reference sequence). Trimming removed 0 bases from V and 0 bases from J, with 9 bases in between. The CDR3 DNA reads as TGTGCCAGCAGCTTAGCAGGAACCTCCTCCTACGAGCAGTACTTC. It yields the protein CASSLAGTSSYEQYF.

In this sample, this clone is medium-sized (0.01 to 0.1%). The V call is TRBV5-8, the J call TRBJ2-2; 8 nucleotides line up with TRBD2. CDR1 and CDR2 (germline): SGHTS, YDEGEE. This CDR3 has 16 amino acids. Unmatched junction bases numbered 11, after V lost 3 bases and J lost 7 bases. Here the CDR3 reads CASSSIAGRAYGELFF. Here the CDR3 DNA reads TGTGCCAGCAGCTCCATAGCGGGACGGGCTTACGGGGAGCTGTTTTTT.

This clone is a singleton in its sample. This rearrangement joins TRBV14 to TRBJ2-5; 13 bases line up with TRBD2. Germline V gene lookup returns CDR1 SGHDN and CDR2 FVKESK. This CDR3 contains 17 residues. V was pared by 0 bases and J by 11 bases, with 12 bases of the junction left unmatched. CDR3 coding DNA: TGTGCCAGCAGCCAAGATCGTAGGACTAGCGGGAGAGAAGAGCAGTACTTC. This sequence encodes CASSQDRRTSGREEQYF.

The genes are TRBV13 and TRBJ2-1, with 9 bases lining up with TRBD2. With V trimmed by 1 base and J by 5 bases, 9 bases remained unmatched. The germline V gene encodes CDR1 PRHDT and CDR2 FYEKMQ (reference sequence). The CDR3 runs 17 residues. This CDR3 reads CASSLARGRGGDNEQFF. The CDR3, as DNA: TGTGCCAGCAGCTTAGCTCGCGGGCGGGGGGGGGACAATGAGCAGTTCTTC.

In its sample, this clone was seen once. This likely stems from a read error, as it lies one base from a far larger clone. The chain links TRBV28 to TRBJ2-3; 13 bases match TRBD2. The CDR3 is 16 residues long. Germline CDR1 reads MDHEN; CDR2 reads SYDVKM. CDR3 protein: CASGLLAGGTTDTQYF. In DNA form, the CDR3 reads TGTGCCAGCGGTTTACTAGCGGGAGGGACGACAGATACGCAGTATTTT.

This clone was detected a few times. This chain links TRBV28 with TRBJ2-5; 12 nucleotides match TRBD2. Germline V gene sequence: CDR1 MDHEN, CDR2 SYDVKM. V gave up 0 bases and J gave up 5 bases; unmatched junction bases: 10. The CDR3 contains 18 residues. Here the CDR3 reads CASSLWDGRTSGTETQYF. DNA for the CDR3: TGTGCCAGCAGTTTATGGGACGGCAGGACTAGCGGGACGGAGACCCAGTACTTC.

The V and J genes are TRBV9 and TRBJ2-5; 14 bases align to TRBD2. Per germline, CDR1 SGDLS and CDR2 YYNGEE. V was clipped by 0 bases and J by 4 bases; unmatched bases: 8. The CDR3 consists of 18 residues. The CDR3, as DNA: TGTGCCAGCAGCGTAGGGGGGACTAGCGGGAGTGGGCGAGAGACCCAGTACTTC. Translating gives CASSVGGTSGSGRETQYF.

The chain joins TRBV9 to TRBJ1-1; a weak D match, TRBD1 (5 bases). Germline V gene sequence: CDR1 SGDLS, CDR2 YYNGEE. CDR3 length equals 13 residues. V was pared by 4 bases and J by 8 bases, with 15 bases between. The CDR3 loop reads CASSSRGAREAFF. CDR3 nucleotide sequence: TGTGCCAGCAGCTCCCGCGGGGCTCGAGAAGCTTTCTTT.

The chain combines TRBV2 with TRBJ2-1, with a tentative D call TRBD1 (6 bases). The ends were cut back, 2 bases at V and 1 base at J, with 9 bases in the middle. Looked up from germline, CDR1 is SNHLY and CDR2 is FYNNEI. The CDR3 spans 15 residues. DNA of the CDR3: TGTGCCAGCAGTGAAATGCAGGGGTCCTACAATGAGCAGTTCTTC. This encodes CASSEMQGSYNEQFF. The complete variable domain, with remaining parts taken from reference TRBV2 and TRBJ2-1, reads EPEVTQTPSHQVTQMGQEVILRCVPISNHLYFYWYRQILGQKVEFLVSFYNNEISEKSEIFDDQFSVERPDGSNFTLKIRSTKLEDSAMYFCASSEMQGSYNEQFFGPGTRLTVL.

CDR3 sequence (DNA): TGCAGCGTTAGACAGGACACAGATACGCAGTATTTT. It yields the protein CSVRQDTDTQYF. The J gene is TRBJ2-3, the V gene TRBV29-1; tentatively, D is TRBD1 (6 bases). Per the germline V gene, CDR1 is SQVTM and CDR2 is ANQGSEA. This CDR3 contains 12 residues. V was trimmed by 5 bases and J by 2 bases, leaving 8 bases between them.

The rearrangement links TRBV6-1 to TRBJ1-1, with D unresolved. The CDR3 consists of 12 residues. The V end lost 6 bases, the J end lost 10 bases, and 15 bases lay between the germline ends. From germline, CDR1 is MNHNS and CDR2 SASEGT. The CDR3 DNA is TGTGCCAGCAGCCCCCGAGAGGACCGAGCTTTCTTT. It yields the protein CASSPREDRAFF.

By share, this clone ranks as medium-sized (0.01 to 0.1%). The chain couples TRBV10-3 to TRBJ2-3; 8 nucleotides match TRBD1. Trimming took 3 bases from V and 4 from J; bases not matched to a gene: 3. The length of the CDR3 is 14 residues. Germline assignment: CDR1 ENHRY and CDR2 SYGVKD. The CDR3 protein is CAISEGQGPDTQYF. The DNA for the CDR3 is TGTGCCATCAGTGAAGGACAGGGACCAGATACGCAGTATTTT.

The V gene is TRBV9, the J gene TRBJ2-3, with TRBD2 as a possible D gene (7 bases). Germline CDR1 is SGDLS and CDR2 is YYNGEE. The CDR3 is 16 residues long. Trimming pared 4 bases from V and 2 bases from J, leaving 17 bases between. In DNA form, the CDR3 reads TGTGCCAGCAGCATGCTTGGCGGGGGCCCCACAGATACGCAGTATTTT. Translation: CASSMLGGGPTDTQYF.

The gene calls are TRBV7-3 and TRBJ2-2; D possibly corresponds to TRBD2 (6 bases). The germline V gene encodes CDR1 SGHTA and CDR2 FQGTGA. The CDR3 contains 17 residues. The V gene lost 4 bases and the J gene lost 8 bases, with 23 bases spanning the gap. CDR3 coding DNA: TGTGCCAGCAGCTCCGTGGGCGGGAACCCACCCCCGGGGGAGCTGTTTTTT. Its protein is CASSSVGGNPPPGELFF.

V gene TRBV29-1 combines with J gene TRBJ2-1; no clear D gene. The germline V gene encodes CDR1 SQVTM and CDR2 ANQGSEA. The V and J ends lost 7 bases and 10 bases respectively, with 20 bases between them. The CDR3 runs to 13 residues. The CDR3 here is CSATQRSGWEQFF. The CDR3 nucleotides are TGCAGCGCGACGCAGAGGTCAGGATGGGAGCAGTTCTTC.

The chain joins TRBV18 to TRBJ1-4; D unclear. V gave up 1 base and J gave up 0 bases, with 6 bases separating them. The CDR3 is made up of 15 amino acids. Looked up from germline, CDR1 is KGHSH and CDR2 is LQKENI. Written as DNA, the CDR3 is TGTGCCAGCTCACCACGGGATGCAACTAATGAAAAACTGTTTTTT. This gives the protein CASSPRDATNEKLFF.